The next 28 T cell receptor beta chains were all read from a single sample in a study of Graves' ophthalmopathy and Graves' hyperthyroidism. Amplification targeted the TCR beta CDR3 regions, with RNA transcripts as the source material. The first-round RT-PCR employed HTBI primers together with the Qiagen OneStep RT-PCR kit. A multiplex PCR was then performed as the second round. TCRdb itself ran the multiplex PCR reads through MiXCR, one entry per CDR3 protein. This table has a few hundred thousand distinct CDR3 sequences, 15% to 17% appearing once. Source material: peripheral blood. The receptors originated from a woman aged 18 to 35 with stable Graves' hyperthyroidism.

At least ten counts were recorded for this clonotype. This sequence joins TRBV12-3 or TRBV12-4 and TRBJ2-2, with D maybe TRBD1 (5 bases). Trimming shortened V by 6 bases and J by 1 base, and 12 bases separated the two germline ends. The CDR3 extends over 15 amino acids. The CDR3 here is CASRTDSRNTGELFF. Written as DNA, the CDR3 is TGTGCCAGCAGGACAGACAGTAGGAACACCGGGGAGCTGTTTTTT.

This clonotype has a count of ten or more. The rearrangement joins TRBV6-2 or TRBV6-3 to TRBJ2-5; a weak D match, TRBD2 (6 bases). The CDR3 is 14 residues long. The germline gives CDR1 MNHEY, CDR2 SVGEGT. The V end lost 2 bases, the J end lost 2 bases, and 9 bases lay between the germline ends. The CDR3 bases are TGTGCCAGCAGTTACATTGGACTACAAGAGACCCAGTACTTC. Its protein is CASSYIGLQETQYF.

The chain links TRBV30 to TRBJ1-6; D is uncertain. There are 13 residues in the CDR3. Germline values: CDR1 GTSNPN, CDR2 SVGIG (reference sequence). The V end lost 2 bases, the J end lost 13 bases, and 15 bases lay between the germline ends. CDR3: CAWSLLAESPLHF. CDR3 nucleotides: TGTGCCTGGAGTCTTCTGGCAGAGTCGCCCCTCCACTTT.

The rearrangement joins TRBV4-1 to TRBJ1-1, with D possibly matching TRBD1 (6 bases). CDR3 length: 14 residues. The V end was cut by 4 bases, the J end by 7 bases, with 16 bases between. The V gene's germline CDR1 is MGHRA and CDR2 YSYEKL. The CDR3 DNA reads as TGCGCCAGCAGCCGCTTACAGGGAGTGGGTGAAGCTTTCTTT. This codes for CASSRLQGVGEAFF.

This clonotype has at least ten counts. The rearrangement uses TRBV5-5 and TRBJ1-2, with D possibly matching TRBD1 (5 bases). V was clipped by 0 bases and J by 4 bases, with 19 bases between them. CDR1 is SGHKS, CDR2 YYEKEE, per germline (reference sequence). The CDR3 is 17 amino acids. The CDR3 spells CASSLEIRGNTLYGYTF. CDR3 in DNA: TGTGCCAGCAGCTTGGAGATTCGGGGGAACACACTCTATGGCTACACCTTC. The whole variable domain, filled in from reference TRBV5-5 and TRBJ1-2, reads DAGVTQSPTHLIKTRGQQVTLRCSPISGHKSVSWYQQVLGQGPQFIFQYYEKEERGRGNFPDRFSARQFPNYSSELNVNALLLGDSALYLCASSLEIRGNTLYGYTFGSGTRLTVV.

This clonotype occurred many times. This chain joins TRBV7-8 and TRBJ2-5; no definite D call. V lost 5 bases and J 3 bases, leaving 19 bases between the germline ends. The CDR3 runs to 16 residues. The germline CDR1 and CDR2 sequences are SGHVS and FQNEAQ. The CDR3 region has the DNA TGTGCCAGCAGCGCTAGTCCATTTAAAACCAAAGAGACCCAGTACTTC. Its translation is CASSASPFKTKETQYF.

The V call is TRBV20-1, the J call TRBJ1-5; TRBD1 matches at 8 bases. CDR1 is DFQATT and CDR2 is SNEGSKA in the germline V gene (reference sequence). V lost 6 bases to trimming and J lost 1 base; unmatched junction nucleotides: 5. CDR3 length: 14 amino acids. In DNA, the CDR3 is TGCAGTGCGGGCCAGGGGGCGAGCAATCAGCCCCAGCATTTT. It is translated as CSAGQGASNQPQHF.

This clonotype was recorded many times. Relative to the germline gene, one junction end is altered; a read error may explain this. The chain uses TRBV11-1 and TRBJ1-3; D might be TRBD1 (5 bases). Germline CDR1 SGHAT, CDR2 FQDESV (reference sequence). The CDR3 contains 16 residues. DNA for the CDR3: TGTGCCAGCACCTTACGCGTTGGGGCGACTGGAAACACCATATATTTT. Its translation is CASTLRVGATGNTIYF. The full variable domain, with the rest looked up from reference TRBV11-1 and TRBJ1-3, is EAEVAQSPRYKITEKSQAVAFWCDPISGHATLYWYRQILGQGPELLVQFQDESVVDDSQLPKDRFSAERLKGVDSTLKIQPAELGDSAMYLCASTLRVGATGNTIYFGEGSWLTVV.

In its sample, this clonotype was seen many times. The chain is built from TRBV10-3 and TRBJ1-1; no clear D gene. Germline lookup yields CDR1 ENHRY and CDR2 SYGVKD. The CDR3 covers 11 residues. Between the trimmed V and J ends, which lost 8 bases and 3 bases, there was a span of 7 bases. The CDR3 spells CAIHVDTEAFF. Written as DNA, the CDR3 is TGTGCCATCCATGTGGACACTGAAGCTTTCTTT.

In this sample, this clonotype turned up a few times. The CDR3 nucleotides are TGTGCCAGCAGTTACGGGGCCGCCAAAAACATTCAGTACTTC. It encodes CASSYGAAKNIQYF. The chain is built from TRBV6-2 or TRBV6-3 and TRBJ2-4, with a tentative D call TRBD1 (5 bases). The CDR3 covers 14 residues. Per the germline V gene, CDR1 is MNHEY and CDR2 is SVGEGT. The V gene lost 2 bases and the J gene lost 1 base, with 6 bases spanning the gap.

This clonotype was counted between two and nine times. The chain carries TRBV6-2 or TRBV6-3 and TRBJ1-5; no definite D call. The V end was cut by 0 bases, the J end by 6 bases, with 6 bases between. The length of the CDR3 is 13 residues. The germline gives CDR1 MNHEY, CDR2 SVGEGT. The CDR3 protein is CASSYSTSQPQHF. The CDR3 nucleotides are TGTGCCAGCAGTTACTCGACGAGTCAGCCCCAGCATTTT.

A single count supports this clonotype. A read error may produce the germline difference seen at one junction end. The chain recombines TRBV7-9 with TRBJ1-1; TRBD1 might be the D (5 bases). Germline values: CDR1 SEHNR, CDR2 FQNEAQ (reference sequence). The CDR3 has 11 amino acids. The CDR3 reads CASSSGHLAVF. The DNA for the CDR3 is TGTGCCAGCAGCTCGGGGCACCTTGCTGTCTTT. Full variable domain (rest looked up from reference TRBV7-9 and TRBJ1-1): DTGVSQNPRHKITKRGQNVTFRCDPISEHNRLYWYRQTLGQGPEFLTYFQNEAQLEKSRLLSDRFSAERPKGSFSTLEIQRTEQGDSAMYLCASSSGHLAVFGQGTRLTVV.

There are many counts of this clonotype. The gene calls are TRBV4-1 and TRBJ2-7; D is possibly TRBD1 or TRBD2 (6 bases each). The CDR3 loop spans 12 amino acids. CDR1 is MGHRA, CDR2 YSYEKL, per germline. Between the trimmed V and J ends, which lost 1 base and 7 bases, there was a span of 8 bases. The CDR3 DNA reads as TGCGCCAGCAGCCAAGGGAGGGGGGAGCAGTACTTC. Translated, it gives CASSQGRGEQYF.

This clonotype was detected many times. This chain uses TRBV11-2 with TRBJ1-2; D is possibly TRBD1 (6 bases). Germline-derived CDR1 and CDR2 are SGHAT and FQNNGV. V dropped 4 bases and J dropped 0 bases, with 15 bases sitting between them. This CDR3 has 16 amino acids. CDR3 residues: CASSSRPTGANYGYTF. The CDR3 region has the DNA TGTGCCAGCAGCTCTAGACCGACAGGAGCTAACTATGGCTACACCTTC. Together with reference TRBV11-2 and TRBJ1-2, the CDR3 gives the full variable domain: EAGVAQSPRYKIIEKRQSVAFWCNPISGHATLYWYQQILGQGPKLLIQFQNNGVVDDSQLPKDRFSAERLKGVDSTLKIQPAKLEDSAVYLCASSSRPTGANYGYTFGSGTRLTVV.

This clonotype occurred many times. The V call is TRBV5-1, the J call TRBJ2-7; 8 nucleotides line up with TRBD1. Germline lookup yields CDR1 SGHRS and CDR2 YFSETQ. The CDR3 contains 15 residues. Germline trimming cut 0 bases from V and 2 bases from J; bases unmatched to any gene: 4. The CDR3 loop is CASSLGTGTTYEQYF. CDR3 nucleotide sequence: TGCGCCAGCAGCTTGGGGACAGGGACGACCTACGAGCAGTACTTC. Using reference TRBV5-1 and TRBJ2-7 for the parts outside the CDR3, the full variable domain is KAGVTQTPRYLIKTRGQQVTLSCSPISGHRSVSWYQQTPGQGLQFLFEYFSETQRNKGNFPGRFSGRQFSNSRSEMNVSTLELGDSALYLCASSLGTGTTYEQYFGPGTRLTVT.

The table lists this clonotype with many counts. The V call is TRBV12-3 or TRBV12-4, the J call TRBJ1-2; D gene ambiguous. The V gene lost 6 bases and the J gene lost 4 bases, with 18 bases spanning the gap. This CDR3 has 15 amino acids. The CDR3 DNA follows: TGTGCCAGCAGCCCCGGACGGCAGTCGATCTATGGCTACACCTTC. Translation: CASSPGRQSIYGYTF.

This clonotype appeared many times. J is TRBJ1-3 and V is TRBV20-1; D gene unclear. CDR1 and CDR2 from the germline V gene are DFQATT and SNEGSKA (reference sequence). The CDR3 loop spans 14 amino acids. V lost 6 bases and J 7 bases, leaving 19 bases between the germline ends. CDR3 amino acids: CSAPMGSAGNTIYF. The CDR3 DNA is TGCAGTGCCCCAATGGGCAGCGCGGGGAACACCATATATTTT.

This clonotype was seen more than once but under ten times. The chain employs TRBV20-1 and TRBJ1-5, with D possibly TRBD1 on 6 matching bases. From germline, CDR1 is DFQATT and CDR2 SNEGSKA (reference sequence). The V and J ends lost 6 bases and 6 bases respectively, with 18 bases between them. There are 14 residues in the CDR3. The CDR3 DNA sequence: TGCAGTGCCGGATCAGGGGAGCTACGTCAGCCCCAGCATTTT. It codes for CSAGSGELRQPQHF.

This clonotype was seen repeatedly, ten times or more. The V call is TRBV11-2, the J call TRBJ2-5, with TRBD2 matching over 8 bases. Trimming removed 4 bases from V and 1 base from J; junction bases left unmatched: 5. This CDR3 is built from 15 residues. Per the germline V gene, CDR1 is SGHAT and CDR2 is FQNNGV. The CDR3 DNA follows: TGTGCCAGCAGCTCATTCGGGGGGGCCCAAGAGACCCAGTACTTC. It is translated as CASSSFGGAQETQYF.

The chain joins TRBV9 to TRBJ1-2; 9 bases map to TRBD1. The CDR3 is 16 amino acids. Germline loops: CDR1 SGDLS, CDR2 YYNGEE. The J segment lost 4 bases and the V segment lost 1 base, leaving 8 bases of the junction unmatched. CDR3 sequence: CASSVNAGQGSYGYTF. The DNA for the CDR3 is TGTGCCAGCAGCGTAAATGCCGGACAGGGGAGCTATGGCTACACCTTC.

This clonotype was recorded at least ten times. The genes are TRBV27 and TRBJ2-2; D might be TRBD2 (7 bases). The CDR3 is 16 residues long. In germline, CDR1 is MNHEY, CDR2 SMNVEV (reference sequence). V gave up 7 bases and J gave up 5 bases, with 20 bases separating them. The CDR3 nucleotides are TGTGCCAGCACTGGGGGGGGCTACTTCTTAACCGGGGAGCTGTTTTTT. This translates into CASTGGGYFLTGELFF.

V usage is TRBV7-2 and J usage is TRBJ1-1; 7 nucleotides agree with TRBD1. Germline CDR1 and CDR2: SGHTA and FQGNSA. Trimming took 5 bases from V and 4 from J; bases not matched to a gene: 7. The CDR3 sequence is 14 residues long. DNA for the CDR3: TGTGCCAGCAGCCCTGAGGGGGCGGTCACTGAAGCTTTCTTT. Protein: CASSPEGAVTEAFF.

J is TRBJ2-7 and V is TRBV6-2 or TRBV6-3; maybe TRBD1 (6 bases). Germline CDR1 is MNHEY and CDR2 is SVGEGT. The CDR3 has 14 residues. Between the trimmed V and J ends, which lost 2 bases and 3 bases, there was a span of 11 bases. CDR3 region: CASSYGGGIYEQYF. The CDR3 bases are TGTGCCAGCAGTTACGGGGGCGGAATCTACGAGCAGTACTTC.

This clonotype came up many times. The chain couples TRBV6-2 or TRBV6-3 to TRBJ1-2; unclear D gene. Germline V CDR1 and CDR2: MNHEY, SVGEGT. Trimming removed 7 bases from V and 0 bases from J, with 15 bases in between. The CDR3 loop spans 15 amino acids. CDR3 sequence (DNA): TGTGCCAGCAACTACGGAGGGTCTCCTAACTATGGCTACACCTTC. Protein product: CASNYGGSPNYGYTF.

This clonotype was seen at least ten times. The chain is built from TRBV10-3 and TRBJ2-7; 7 bases match TRBD1. Trimming removed 9 bases from V and 2 bases from J; junction bases left unmatched: 4. The germline CDR1 and CDR2 sequences are ENHRY and SYGVKD. The CDR3 extends over 12 amino acids. The CDR3 loop is CAIGGRAYEQYF. The CDR3 bases are TGTGCCATAGGGGGCAGAGCCTACGAGCAGTACTTC.

This clonotype is a singleton in its sample. The chain employs TRBV9 and TRBJ2-7, with TRBD1 matching 10 bases. Germline CDR1 and CDR2: SGDLS and YYNGEE. V was clipped by 9 bases and J by 6 bases; unmatched bases: 9. There are 13 residues in the CDR3. The CDR3 loop reads CANTGTGVVEQYF. DNA for the CDR3: TGTGCCAATACGGGGACAGGGGTAGTCGAGCAGTACTTC. The variable domain in full, completed from reference TRBV9 and TRBJ2-7, reads DSGVTQTPKHLITATGQRVTLRCSPRSGDLSVYWYQQSLDQGLQFLIQYYNGEERAKGNILERFSAQQFPDLHSELNLSSLELGDSALYFCANTGTGVVEQYFGPGTRLTVT.

Ten or more counts support this clonotype. This chain joins TRBV12-3 or TRBV12-4 and TRBJ1-1, with 10 bases identical to TRBD1. The CDR3 extends over 14 amino acids. V shed 3 bases and J 5 bases; nucleotides not matched to a gene: 3. The CDR3 here is CASSFRDRGTEAFF. The CDR3 nucleotides are TGTGCCAGCAGTTTCCGGGACAGGGGTACTGAAGCTTTCTTT.

This clonotype has a count of ten or more. The rearrangement joins TRBV4-2 to TRBJ2-2, with a weak D call TRBD2 (7 bases). Germline loops: CDR1 LGHNA, CDR2 YNFKEQ. Trimming removed 0 bases from V and 7 bases from J, with 15 bases in between. This CDR3 contains 16 residues. The CDR3 here is CASSQEGWGGHGELFF. CDR3 in DNA: TGTGCCAGCAGCCAAGAAGGGTGGGGGGGCCACGGGGAGCTGTTTTTT.